What follows is one TCR beta chain and its context. Antigen: not known. Profiled with immunoSEQ multiplex PCR; TCRdb holds only in-frame clones, not every one. The sample holds 3,000 to 4,000 clones, under 90% seen once. These data originate in a study of chemoradiotherapy in HPV16-positive cancers. Overall study: Functional T-cell assays on a couple of HPV16-positive patients' cells defined candidate HPV-specific clones and common TCR motifs.

Repeated repertoire sampling spanned the course of chemoradiotherapy. Findings and limits, study-wide: Candidate HPV-specific clones and E7-related TCR motifs grew in tumor during treatment. The functional HPV-specific definition rests on just two HPV16-positive patients.

From germline, CDR1 is MNHNS and CDR2 SASEGT. This CDR3 is built from 12 residues. V gave up 6 bases and J gave up 8 bases, with 10 bases separating them. The sequences come from tumor tissue, collected from a patient who underwent chemoradiotherapy. J is TRBJ1-4 and V is TRBV6-1; D uncertain. The origin of this receptor is a human donor with HPV-associated anogenital cancer. DNA for the CDR3: TGTGCCAGCAGGGGGAACGAGGAAAAACTGTTTTTT. This codes for CASRGNEEKLFF.